This T cell receptor beta chain originates from a study of PD-1 blockade in classical Hodgkin lymphoma. Study details: Each patient was given nivolumab 3 mg/kg through a vein every 2 weeks. Regarding the study as a whole: A significant rise in TCR diversity by C4D1 was seen for CD4+ but not CD8+ cells. Healthy donors were reported to have higher baseline TCR diversity than newly diagnosed patients.

Concerning this clone: Its antigen remains unknown.

Following autologous stem cell transplantation, relapse occurred in every patient, and exposure to brentuximab vedotin varied. Best responses fell into complete response, partial response or progressive disease. CDR3 length: 13 residues. The V gene lost 8 bases and the J gene lost 2 bases, with 11 bases spanning the gap. CDR1 and CDR2 from the germline V gene are ENHRY and SYGVKD. Profiled with immunoSEQ multiplex PCR; TCRdb holds only in-frame clones, not every one. The table lists more than 90,000 clones, about four fifths of them singletons. The rearrangement uses TRBV10-3 and TRBJ2-3; unclear D gene. The source of this sequence is a human donor with classical Hodgkin lymphoma. This specimen was peripheral blood mononuclear cells (PBMCs), taken before the second cycle of nivolumab. CDR3 sequence: CAIARGITDTQYF. The CDR3 DNA sequence: TGTGCCATCGCCCGTGGAATCACAGATACGCAGTATTTT.